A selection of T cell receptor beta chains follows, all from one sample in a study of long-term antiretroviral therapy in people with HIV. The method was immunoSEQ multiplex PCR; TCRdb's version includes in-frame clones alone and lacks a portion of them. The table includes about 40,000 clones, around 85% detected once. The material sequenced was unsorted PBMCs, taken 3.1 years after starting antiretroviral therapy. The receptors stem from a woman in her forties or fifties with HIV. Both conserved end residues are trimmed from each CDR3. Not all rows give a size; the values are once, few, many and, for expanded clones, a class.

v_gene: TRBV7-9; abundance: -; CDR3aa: ASSPESLSGGYT
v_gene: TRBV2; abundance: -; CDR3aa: ASSEQRVYGYT
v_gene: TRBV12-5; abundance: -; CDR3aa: ASGLRGQGGYT
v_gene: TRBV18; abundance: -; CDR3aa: ASSLGRGATDTQY
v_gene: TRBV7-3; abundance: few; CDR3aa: ASSLTTNSYGYT
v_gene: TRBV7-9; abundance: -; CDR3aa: ASSLIGRRSLLNTEAF
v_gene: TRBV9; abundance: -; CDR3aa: ASSVGGPGELF
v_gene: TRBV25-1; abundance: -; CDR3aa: ASRQGAGNTIY
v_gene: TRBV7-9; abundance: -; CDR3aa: ASSPGLRGTEAF
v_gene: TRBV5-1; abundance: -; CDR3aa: ASSPVAQETQY
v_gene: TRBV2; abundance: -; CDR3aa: ASSPRLIGEQY
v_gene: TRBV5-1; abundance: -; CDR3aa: ASSLQGLAGETQY
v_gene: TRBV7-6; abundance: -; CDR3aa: ASSLMSSRELTEAF
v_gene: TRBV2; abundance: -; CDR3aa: ASGTGVGTGELF
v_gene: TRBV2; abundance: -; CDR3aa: ASSGRQRTGELF
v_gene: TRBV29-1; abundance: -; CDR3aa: SVASGSGKDQPQH
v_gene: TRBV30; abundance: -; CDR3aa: AWSPDSHRGSEQY
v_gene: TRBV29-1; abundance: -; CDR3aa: SVATGAGETQY
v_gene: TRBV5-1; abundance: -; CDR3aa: ASSFASGGAVDEQF
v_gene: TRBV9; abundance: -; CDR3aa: ASSVTYSSYEQY
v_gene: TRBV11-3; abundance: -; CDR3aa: ASSRDWAGELF
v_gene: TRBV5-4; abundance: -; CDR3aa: ASSLEQPLRDYT
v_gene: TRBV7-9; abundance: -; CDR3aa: ASSSTTSGGSTDTQY
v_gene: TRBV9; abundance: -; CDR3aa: ASSVDPRGSEEDGYT
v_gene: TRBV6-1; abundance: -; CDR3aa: ASGRGVYQETQY
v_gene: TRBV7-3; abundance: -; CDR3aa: ASSLSPGGNTEAF